This T cell receptor (beta chain) originates from a study of cytomegalovirus exposure and HLA in healthy donors. About the study: Within the Caucasian-associated ancestry cluster were roughly 81% of the roughly 400 genotyped donors. Study-wide findings and caveats: Productive status was seen about 87% or about 30% of the time for most TCR beta V segments in an earlier analysis. The study designated about 160 TCR beta chains cytomegalovirus-associated. A later analysis found most CMV-associated TCR beta chains apparently HLA-restricted.

This clone was seen a single time. The target antigen is unknown. CDR3 size: 16 residues. CDR1 and CDR2 from the germline V gene are SGHTA and FQGNSA. Trimming pared 3 bases from V and 4 bases from J, leaving 17 bases between. PCR was performed using 60 Vbeta and 13 Jbeta primers. Assay: immunoSEQ multiplex PCR; the TCRdb copy retains only in-frame clones and omits some. The data contain 75,000 to 100,000 clones, around 77% of them seen just once; the ten biggest clones take up around 3.5%. The chain carries TRBV7-2 and TRBJ2-3; D possibly corresponds to TRBD1 (6 bases). The sample was PBMCs. The TCR was taken from a man aged 35 to 55 in good health and CMV-seronegative. The DNA for the CDR3 is TGTGCCAGCAGCTTCAGGGCTAGCAGGGGTTCAGATACGCAGTATTTT. Protein sequence: CASSFRASRGSDTQYF.